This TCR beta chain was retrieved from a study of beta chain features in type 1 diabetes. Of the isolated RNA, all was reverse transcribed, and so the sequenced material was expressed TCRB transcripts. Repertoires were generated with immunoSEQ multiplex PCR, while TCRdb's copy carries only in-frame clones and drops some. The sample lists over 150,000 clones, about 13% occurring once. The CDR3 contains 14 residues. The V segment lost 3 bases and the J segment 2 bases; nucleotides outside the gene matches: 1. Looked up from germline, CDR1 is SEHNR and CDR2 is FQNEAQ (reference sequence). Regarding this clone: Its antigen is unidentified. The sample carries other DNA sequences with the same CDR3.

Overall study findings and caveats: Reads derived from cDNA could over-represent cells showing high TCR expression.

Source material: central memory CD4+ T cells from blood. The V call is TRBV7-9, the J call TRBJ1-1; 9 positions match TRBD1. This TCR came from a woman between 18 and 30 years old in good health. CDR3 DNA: TGTGCCAGCAGCTTGGGACAGGGCAACACTGAAGCTTTCTTT. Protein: CASSLGQGNTEAFF.